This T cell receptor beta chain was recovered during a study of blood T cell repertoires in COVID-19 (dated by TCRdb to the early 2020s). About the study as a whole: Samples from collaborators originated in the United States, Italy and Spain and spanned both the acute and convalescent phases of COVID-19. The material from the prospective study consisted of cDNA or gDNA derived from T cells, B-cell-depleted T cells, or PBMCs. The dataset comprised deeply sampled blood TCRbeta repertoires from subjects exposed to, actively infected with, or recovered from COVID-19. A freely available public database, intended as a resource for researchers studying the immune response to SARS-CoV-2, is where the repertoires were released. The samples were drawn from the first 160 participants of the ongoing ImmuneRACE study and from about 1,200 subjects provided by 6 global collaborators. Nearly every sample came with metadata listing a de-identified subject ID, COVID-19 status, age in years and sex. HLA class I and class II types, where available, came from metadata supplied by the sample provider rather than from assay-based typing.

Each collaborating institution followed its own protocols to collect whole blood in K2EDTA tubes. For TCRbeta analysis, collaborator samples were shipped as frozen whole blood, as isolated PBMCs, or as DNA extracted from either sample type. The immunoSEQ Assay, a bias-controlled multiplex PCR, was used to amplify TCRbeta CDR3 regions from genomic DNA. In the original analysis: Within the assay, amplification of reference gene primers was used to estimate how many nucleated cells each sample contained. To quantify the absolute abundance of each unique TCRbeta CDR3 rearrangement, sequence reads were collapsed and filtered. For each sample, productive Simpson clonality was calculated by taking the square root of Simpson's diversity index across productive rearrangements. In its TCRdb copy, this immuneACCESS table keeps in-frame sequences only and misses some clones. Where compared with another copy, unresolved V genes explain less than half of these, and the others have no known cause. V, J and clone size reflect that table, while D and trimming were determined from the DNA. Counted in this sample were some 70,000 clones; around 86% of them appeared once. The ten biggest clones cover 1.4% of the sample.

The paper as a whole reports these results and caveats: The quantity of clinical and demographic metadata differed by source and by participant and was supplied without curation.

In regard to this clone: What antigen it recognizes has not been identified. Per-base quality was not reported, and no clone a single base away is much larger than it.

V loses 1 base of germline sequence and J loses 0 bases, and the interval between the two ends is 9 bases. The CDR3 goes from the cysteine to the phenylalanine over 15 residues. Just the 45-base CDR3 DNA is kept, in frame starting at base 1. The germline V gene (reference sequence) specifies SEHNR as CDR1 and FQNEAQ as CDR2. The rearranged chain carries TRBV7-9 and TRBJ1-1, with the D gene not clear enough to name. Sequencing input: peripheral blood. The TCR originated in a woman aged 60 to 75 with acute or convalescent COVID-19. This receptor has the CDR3 CASSLVGGMNTEAFF. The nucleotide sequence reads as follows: TGTGCCAGCAGCTTAGTCGGAGGGATGAACACTGAAGCTTTCTTT.